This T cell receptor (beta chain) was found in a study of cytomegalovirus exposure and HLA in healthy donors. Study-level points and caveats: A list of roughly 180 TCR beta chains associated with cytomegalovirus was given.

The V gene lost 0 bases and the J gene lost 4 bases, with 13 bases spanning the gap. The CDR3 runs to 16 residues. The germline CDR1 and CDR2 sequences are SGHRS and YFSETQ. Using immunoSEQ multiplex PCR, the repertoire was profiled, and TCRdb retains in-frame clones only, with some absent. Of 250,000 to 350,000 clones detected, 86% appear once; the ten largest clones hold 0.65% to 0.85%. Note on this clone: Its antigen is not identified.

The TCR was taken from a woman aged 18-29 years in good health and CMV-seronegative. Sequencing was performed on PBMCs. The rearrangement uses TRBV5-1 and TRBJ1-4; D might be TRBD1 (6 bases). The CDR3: CASSLDRAGVNEKLFF. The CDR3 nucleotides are TGCGCCAGCAGCTTGGACAGGGCCGGGGTTAATGAAAAACTGTTTTTT.